Shown below are 23 T cell receptor beta chains from a single sample sequenced in a study of PD-1 blockade in mismatch repair-deficient tumors (dated 2017 in TCRdb). The library was obtained by the immunoSEQ multiplex PCR assay. The immuneACCESS repertoire file appears here via TCRdb, limited to in-frame rearrangements. These files lack a portion of the clones; in checked studies, under half of the deficit traces to unresolved V genes, and the cause of the others is not known. The sample table holds over 60,000 clones, of which around 88% were seen once. The ten largest clonotypes hold roughly 13% of the sample. The input for sequencing was peripheral blood, taken 52 weeks after starting pembrolizumab. These receptors all come from an adult with mismatch repair-deficient cancer.

Only a few counts were recorded for this clone. The genes are TRBV14 and TRBJ1-1; no reliable D call. The CDR3 extends over 13 amino acids. With 5 bases removed from V and 3 bases from J, the gap between germline ends came to 10 bases. The germline V gene has CDR1 SGHDN and CDR2 FVKESK. The CDR3 here is CASSYWGDTEAFF. DNA of the CDR3: TGTGCCAGCAGCTATTGGGGAGACACTGAAGCTTTCTTT.

This clone was recorded only once. The rearrangement links TRBV2 to TRBJ2-3; 7 positions agree with TRBD1. The V segment lost 4 bases and the J segment 11 bases; nucleotides outside the gene matches: 3. This CDR3 comprises 11 residues. The germline gives CDR1 SNHLY, CDR2 FYNNEI. CDR3 DNA sequence: TGTGCCAGCAGTGGGAGGACAGGGCAGTATTTT. Translated, it gives CASSGRTGQYF.

J is TRBJ2-7 and V is TRBV7-9; TRBD2 is a possible D gene (6 bases). The CDR3 has 15 residues. Germline V gene lookup returns CDR1 SEHNR and CDR2 FQNEAQ (reference sequence). V was shortened by 5 bases and J by 7 bases, with 21 bases between the two germline ends. Written as DNA, the CDR3 is TGTGCCAGCAGCCGTGCAGGAGAGCGGGTGGGAGAGCAGTACTTC. Translation gives CASSRAGERVGEQYF.

The chain joins TRBV15 to TRBJ2-5; the D call may be TRBD1 or TRBD2 (5 bases each). In germline, CDR1 is LNHNV, CDR2 YYDKDF (reference sequence). The V and J ends lost 2 bases and 4 bases respectively, with 17 bases between them. The CDR3 has 16 residues. The CDR3 sequence is CATSRSGAQGGETQYF. DNA for the CDR3: TGTGCCACCAGCAGATCCGGGGCGCAGGGCGGAGAGACCCAGTACTTC. The variable domain in full, completed from reference TRBV15 and TRBJ2-5, reads DAMVIQNPRYQVTQFGKPVTLSCSQTLNHNVMYWYQQKSSQAPKLLFHYYDKDFNNEADTPDNFQSRRPNTSFCFLDIRSPGLGDTAMYLCATSRSGAQGGETQYFGPGTRLLVL.

V usage is TRBV5-1 and J usage is TRBJ2-1; 10 positions match TRBD1. The CDR3 contains 15 residues. Germline trimming cut 4 bases from V and 4 bases from J; bases unmatched to any gene: 5. CDR1 SGHRS and CDR2 YFSETQ come from the germline V gene. The CDR3 sequence is CASSPDRGPYNEQFF. Here the CDR3 DNA reads TGCGCCAGCAGCCCTGACAGGGGGCCATACAATGAGCAGTTCTTC.

The chain has TRBV6-5 and TRBJ1-2; D remains unclear. Germline V CDR1 and CDR2: MNHEY, SVGAGI. The CDR3 loop spans 15 amino acids. Trimming took 3 bases from V and 8 from J, leaving 19 bases between them. CDR3 region: CASSYVGSHPMGYTF. The DNA of the CDR3 is TGTGCCAGCAGTTATGTTGGCAGCCACCCGATGGGCTACACCTTC.

The J gene is TRBJ2-1, the V gene TRBV11-3; weak D call: TRBD2 (5 bases). The V end lost 4 bases, the J end lost 6 bases, and 10 bases lay between the germline ends. The CDR3 extends over 13 amino acids. The germline CDR1 and CDR2 sequences are SGHNT and YENEEA. In DNA form, the CDR3 reads TGTGCCAGCAGCTATGGGAGTGGCAATGAGCAGTTCTTC. As protein: CASSYGSGNEQFF.

The chain has TRBV28 and TRBJ2-7; perhaps TRBD2 as D (5 bases). The CDR3 is 14 residues long. Trimming took off 1 base at V and 2 bases at J, with 9 bases between the two ends. Germline CDR1 and CDR2: MDHEN and SYDVKM. The CDR3 DNA reads TGTGCCAGCAGTTTATCTCCGGGAACCTACGAGCAGTACTTC. As protein: CASSLSPGTYEQYF.

This chain uses TRBV2 with TRBJ2-3; 7 bases are shared with TRBD2. The CDR3 is made up of 14 amino acids. Germline trimming cut 7 bases from V and 2 bases from J; bases unmatched to any gene: 6. Germline assignment: CDR1 SNHLY and CDR2 FYNNEI. The CDR3 DNA sequence: TGTGCCAGCATTGAGGGAGGGATCACAGATACGCAGTATTTT. It translates to CASIEGGITDTQYF.

The J gene is TRBJ1-4, the V gene TRBV5-6; D call uncertain. Trimming removed 2 bases from V and 5 bases from J, with 10 bases in between. This CDR3 region has 14 residues. From germline, CDR1 is SGHDT and CDR2 YYEEEE. In nucleotides, the CDR3 is TGTGCCAGCAGCTTTCGGCCCCGAAATGAAAAACTGTTTTTT. It translates to CASSFRPRNEKLFF.

In its sample, this clone was seen a few times. This chain connects TRBV5-4 to TRBJ1-2; 9 nucleotides line up with TRBD1. The length of the CDR3 is 14 residues. V lost 3 bases to trimming and J lost 5 bases; unmatched junction nucleotides: 5. Germline values: CDR1 SGHNT, CDR2 YYREEE (reference sequence). CDR3 region: CASSWTGEEYGYTF. The CDR3 coding sequence is TGTGCCAGCAGCTGGACAGGGGAAGAGTATGGCTACACCTTC.

The genes are TRBV30 and TRBJ1-4; D perhaps matches TRBD1 (6 bases). CDR1 GTSNPN and CDR2 SVGIG come from the germline V gene (reference sequence). V lost 7 bases, J lost 7 bases, and 16 bases lay in between. There are 13 residues in the CDR3. The DNA for the CDR3 is TGTGCCTCCCAAGGGGGGTACGGTGAAAAACTGTTTTTT. This encodes CASQGGYGEKLFF.

V is TRBV5-1 and J is TRBJ2-3, with D hard to call. There are 14 residues in the CDR3. In germline, CDR1 is SGHRS, CDR2 YFSETQ. The V and J ends lost 0 bases and 3 bases respectively, with 8 bases between them. The CDR3 reads CASSLVGQTDTQYF. Written as DNA, the CDR3 is TGCGCCAGCAGCTTGGTGGGTCAGACAGATACGCAGTATTTT.

The chain recombines TRBV18 with TRBJ2-3, with TRBD2 matching over 8 bases. The CDR3 extends over 17 amino acids. Looked up from germline, CDR1 is KGHSH and CDR2 is LQKENI. V was clipped by 2 bases and J by 0 bases; unmatched bases: 7. The CDR3 is CASSPASGRPSTDTQYF. CDR3 DNA sequence: TGTGCCAGCTCACCAGCTAGCGGGCGCCCTAGCACAGATACGCAGTATTTT.

The sample holds a few counts of this clone. This chain connects TRBV2 to TRBJ2-2; 8 nucleotides line up with TRBD2. CDR3 length: 15 amino acids. Germline V gene lookup returns CDR1 SNHLY and CDR2 FYNNEI. Unmatched junction bases numbered 12, after V lost 10 bases and J lost 5 bases. In DNA, the CDR3 is TGTGCCACCCACGCTGGACTAGCTCGGACCGGGGAGCTGTTTTTT. It yields the protein CATHAGLARTGELFF.

The chain links TRBV6-1 to TRBJ1-5; tentatively, D is TRBD1 (5 bases). The V end was cut by 6 bases, the J end by 0 bases, with 12 bases between. CDR1 is MNHNS and CDR2 is SASEGT in the germline V gene. The CDR3 loop spans 15 amino acids. The CDR3 nucleotides read TGTGCCAGCAGAGACAGTCTCTATAGCAATCAGCCCCAGCATTTT. The encoded protein is CASRDSLYSNQPQHF.

The rearrangement uses TRBV5-4 and TRBJ2-3, with 10 positions matching TRBD2. The CDR3 is made up of 16 amino acids. CDR1 is SGHNT, CDR2 YYREEE, per germline (reference sequence). V lost 0 bases to trimming and J lost 6 bases; unmatched junction nucleotides: 7. CDR3 in amino acids: CASSLGTSGIGDTQYF. CDR3 DNA sequence: TGTGCCAGCAGCTTGGGAACTAGCGGGATCGGGGATACGCAGTATTTT.

The V and J genes are TRBV19 and TRBJ1-2; D uncertain. Per germline, CDR1 LNHDA and CDR2 SQIVND (reference sequence). The CDR3 runs 13 residues. V gave up 3 bases and J gave up 7 bases, with 12 bases separating them. The CDR3 sequence is CASSMLAVSGYTF. CDR3 in DNA: TGTGCCAGTAGTATGTTAGCGGTTTCTGGCTACACCTTC.

V and J are TRBV6-6 and TRBJ2-7; TRBD2 is a possible D gene (6 bases). V was shortened by 6 bases and J by 3 bases, with 18 bases between the two germline ends. The CDR3 runs 15 residues. Per germline, CDR1 MNHNY and CDR2 SVGAGI (reference sequence). The CDR3 is CASSRTGEGNYEQYF. The CDR3 DNA reads as TGTGCCAGCAGCCGCACGGGGGAAGGAAACTACGAGCAGTACTTC.

This chain uses TRBV11-2 with TRBJ1-1, with 7 bases aligning to TRBD1. Germline CDR1 is SGHAT and CDR2 is FQNNGV. The CDR3 length is 18 residues. J lost 0 bases, V lost 3 bases, and 13 bases had no gene match. The CDR3 coding sequence is TGTGCCAGCAGCTTCCCGGGGACAGCCGCCTTAATGAACACTGAAGCTTTCTTT. Amino acids: CASSFPGTAALMNTEAFF.

This clone was counted a few times. The chain employs TRBV16 and TRBJ1-5; unclear D gene. Germline V gene data show CDR1 as KGHSY and CDR2 as FQNENV. V was shortened by 4 bases and J by 7 bases, with 17 bases between the two germline ends. CDR3 length: 15 amino acids. The CDR3 sequence: CASSRQGWRDQPQHF. The CDR3 DNA reads as TGTGCCAGCAGCCGACAAGGATGGAGAGACCAGCCCCAGCATTTT. The complete variable domain, with remaining parts taken from reference TRBV16 and TRBJ1-5, reads GEEVAQTPKHLVRGEGQKAKLYCAPIKGHSYVFWYQQVLKNEFKFLISFQNENVFDETGMPKERFSAKCLPNSPCSLEIQATKLEDSAVYFCASSRQGWRDQPQHFGDGTRLSIL.

This clone was detected only once. The chain has TRBV9 and TRBJ2-5; perhaps TRBD2 as D (6 bases). The CDR3 is 14 amino acids. Germline loops: CDR1 SGDLS, CDR2 YYNGEE. The ends were cut back, 5 bases at V and 1 base at J, with 12 bases in the middle. The CDR3 DNA sequence: TGTGCCAGCAGTAGAAGCGGGTCCCAAGAGACCCAGTACTTC. Its protein is CASSRSGSQETQYF.

A single count supports this clone. The chain links TRBV6-5 to TRBJ2-5, with D possibly being TRBD2 (5 bases). The tail of the sequence fits TRBJ2-7 better, so the J call may be wrong. CDR3 length equals 14 residues. Germline CDR1 is MNHEY and CDR2 is SVGAGI. CDR3 sequence: CASSPSWSSYEQYF. CDR3 nucleotides: TGTGCCAGCAGTCCTAGCTGGAGCTCCTACGAGCAGTACTTC.